A selection of T cell receptor beta chains follows, all from one sample in a study of monozygotic twins with inflammatory bowel disease. One entry per CDR3 protein, without DNA, is what TCRdb gives after re-calling the 5' RACE reads. The record lists about 330,000 distinct CDR3 sequences, of which the ten most abundant hold roughly 2%. The sequenced sample consisted of blood. These receptors all come from a human donor with ulcerative colitis or Crohn's disease, or a healthy co-twin of an affected twin (not recorded which). The CDR3 runs from the conserved cysteine through the conserved F or W.

j_call v_call cdr3_length cdr3_aa
TRBJ2-7 TRBV19 14 CASSIQGGIYEQYF
TRBJ2-7 TRBV20-1 16 CSARHPQGDRGYEQYF
TRBJ1-1 TRBV6-2/TRBV6-3 13 CASTPNGGSEAFF
TRBJ2-7 TRBV20-1 15 CSAPRVLAELNEQYF
TRBJ2-7 TRBV4-1 17 CASSPRWASVRGYEQYF
TRBJ2-7 TRBV12-3/TRBV12-4 14 CASSYGMGLYEQYF
TRBJ2-5 TRBV19 14 CASSILLNQETQYF
TRBJ2-7 TRBV5-1 15 CASSRQGSPSYEQYF
TRBJ1-6 TRBV28 16 CASSFPKTVNNSPLHF
TRBJ2-2 TRBV27 14 CASSFTPYTGELFF